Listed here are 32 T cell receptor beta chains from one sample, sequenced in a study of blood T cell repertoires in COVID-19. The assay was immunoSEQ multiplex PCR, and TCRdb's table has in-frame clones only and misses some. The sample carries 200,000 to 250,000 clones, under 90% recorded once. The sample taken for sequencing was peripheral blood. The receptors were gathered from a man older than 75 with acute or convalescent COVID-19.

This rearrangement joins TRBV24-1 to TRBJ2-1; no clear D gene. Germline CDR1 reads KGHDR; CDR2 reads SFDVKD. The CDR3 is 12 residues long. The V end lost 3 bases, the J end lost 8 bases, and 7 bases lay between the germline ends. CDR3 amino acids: CATSDPGHEQFF. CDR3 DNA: TGTGCCACCAGTGATCCTGGGCATGAGCAGTTCTTC.

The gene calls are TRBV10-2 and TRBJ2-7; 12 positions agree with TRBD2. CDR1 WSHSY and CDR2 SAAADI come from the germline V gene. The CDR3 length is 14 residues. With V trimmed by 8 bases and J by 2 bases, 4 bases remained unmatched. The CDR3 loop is CASLGLAGPYEQYF. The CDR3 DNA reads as TGCGCCAGCCTGGGACTAGCGGGTCCCTACGAGCAGTACTTC.

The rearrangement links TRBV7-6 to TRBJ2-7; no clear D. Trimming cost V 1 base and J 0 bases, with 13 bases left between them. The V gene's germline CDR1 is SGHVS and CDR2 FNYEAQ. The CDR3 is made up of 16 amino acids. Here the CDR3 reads CASSLGSTVSSYEQYF. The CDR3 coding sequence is TGTGCCAGCAGCTTAGGTTCAACGGTTAGCTCCTACGAGCAGTACTTC.

CDR3 DNA: TGTGCCAGCACCCGAGGACTAGCGGGCACAGATACGCAGTATTTT. This sequence encodes CASTRGLAGTDTQYF. V gene TRBV4-2 combines with J gene TRBJ2-3, with 10 bases fitting TRBD2. V was clipped by 7 bases and J by 1 base; unmatched bases: 5. The CDR3 is 15 amino acids. Germline loops: CDR1 LGHNA, CDR2 YNFKEQ.

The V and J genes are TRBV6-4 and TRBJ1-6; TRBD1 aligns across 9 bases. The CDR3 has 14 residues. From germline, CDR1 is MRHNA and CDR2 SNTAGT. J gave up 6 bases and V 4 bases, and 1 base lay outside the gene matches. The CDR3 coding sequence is TGTGCCAGCAGTGCGGGACAGGGTAATTCACCCCTCCACTTT. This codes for CASSAGQGNSPLHF.

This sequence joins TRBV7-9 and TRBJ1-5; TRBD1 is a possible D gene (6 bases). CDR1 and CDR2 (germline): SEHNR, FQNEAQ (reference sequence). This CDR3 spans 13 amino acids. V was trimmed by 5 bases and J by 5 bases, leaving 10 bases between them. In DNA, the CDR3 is TGTGCCAGCAGCGGGGACACCTATCAGCCCCAGCATTTT. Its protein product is CASSGDTYQPQHF. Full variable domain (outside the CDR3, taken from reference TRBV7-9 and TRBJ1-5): DTGVSQNPRHKITKRGQNVTFRCDPISEHNRLYWYRQTLGQGPEFLTYFQNEAQLEKSRLLSDRFSAERPKGSFSTLEIQRTEQGDSAMYLCASSGDTYQPQHFGDGTRLSIL.

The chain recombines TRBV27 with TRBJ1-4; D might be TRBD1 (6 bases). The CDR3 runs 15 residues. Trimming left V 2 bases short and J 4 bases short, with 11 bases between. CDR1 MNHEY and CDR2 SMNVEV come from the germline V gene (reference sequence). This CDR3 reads CASSLRGGGNEKLFF. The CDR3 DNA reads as TGTGCCAGCAGTTTACGAGGGGGGGGTAATGAAAAACTGTTTTTT.

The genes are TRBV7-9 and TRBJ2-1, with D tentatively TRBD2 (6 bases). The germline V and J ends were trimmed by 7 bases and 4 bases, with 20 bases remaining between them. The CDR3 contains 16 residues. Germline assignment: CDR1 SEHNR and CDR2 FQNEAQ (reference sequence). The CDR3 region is CASNSLAPSLYNEQFF. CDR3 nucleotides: TGTGCCAGCAACTCACTAGCCCCGTCTCTTTACAATGAGCAGTTCTTC.

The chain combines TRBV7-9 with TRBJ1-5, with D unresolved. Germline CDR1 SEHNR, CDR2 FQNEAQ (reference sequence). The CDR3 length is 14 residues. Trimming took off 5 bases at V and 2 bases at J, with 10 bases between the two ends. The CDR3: CASSPPGGNQPQHF. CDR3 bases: TGTGCCAGCAGCCCGCCCGGTGGCAATCAGCCCCAGCATTTT.

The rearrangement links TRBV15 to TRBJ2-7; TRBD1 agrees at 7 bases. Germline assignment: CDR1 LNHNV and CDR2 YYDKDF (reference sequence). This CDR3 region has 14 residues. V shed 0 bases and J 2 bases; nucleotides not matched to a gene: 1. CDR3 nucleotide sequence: TGTGCCACCAGCAGAGACAGGGGGACCTACGAGCAGTACTTC. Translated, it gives CATSRDRGTYEQYF. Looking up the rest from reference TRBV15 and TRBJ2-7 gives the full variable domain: DAMVIQNPRYQVTQFGKPVTLSCSQTLNHNVMYWYQQKSSQAPKLLFHYYDKDFNNEADTPDNFQSRRPNTSFCFLDIRSPGLGDTAMYLCATSRDRGTYEQYFGPGTRLTVT.

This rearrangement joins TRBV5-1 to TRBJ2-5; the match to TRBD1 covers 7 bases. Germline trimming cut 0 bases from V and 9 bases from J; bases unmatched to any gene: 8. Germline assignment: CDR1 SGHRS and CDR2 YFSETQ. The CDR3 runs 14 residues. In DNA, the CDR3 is TGCGCCAGCAGCTTGGGTGACAGGGATGCGGCCCAGTACTTC. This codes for CASSLGDRDAAQYF.

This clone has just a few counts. CDR3 residues: CASSLPRGQFTAEAFF. CDR3 DNA sequence: TGCGCCAGCAGCTTGCCTCGTGGACAGTTTACCGCTGAAGCTTTCTTT. This chain connects TRBV5-1 to TRBJ1-1, with D maybe TRBD1 (6 bases). Deletions cut 1 base from V and 6 bases from J, with 19 bases between. The CDR3 covers 16 residues. From germline, CDR1 is SGHRS and CDR2 YFSETQ.

The CDR3 DNA follows: TGCGCCAGCAGCTCAGGGACAGATATTAACTATGGCTACACCTTC. The encoded protein is CASSSGTDINYGYTF. The rearrangement links TRBV5-1 to TRBJ1-2; 7 bases map to TRBD1. J was trimmed by 1 base and V by 3 bases; bases with no gene match: 6. Germline V gene sequence: CDR1 SGHRS, CDR2 YFSETQ. The CDR3 runs 15 residues.

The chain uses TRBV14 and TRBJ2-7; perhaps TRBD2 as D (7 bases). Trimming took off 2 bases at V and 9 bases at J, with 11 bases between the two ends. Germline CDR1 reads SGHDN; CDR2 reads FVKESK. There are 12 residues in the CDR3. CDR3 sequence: CASSQRGAAQYV. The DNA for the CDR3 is TGTGCCAGCAGCCAACGGGGGGCGGCGCAGTACGTC.

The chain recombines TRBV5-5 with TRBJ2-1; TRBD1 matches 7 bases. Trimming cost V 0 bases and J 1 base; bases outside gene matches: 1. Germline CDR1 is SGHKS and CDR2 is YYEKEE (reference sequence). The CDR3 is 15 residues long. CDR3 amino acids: CASSLAGQSYNEQFF. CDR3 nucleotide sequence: TGTGCCAGCAGCTTGGCGGGACAGTCCTACAATGAGCAGTTCTTC.

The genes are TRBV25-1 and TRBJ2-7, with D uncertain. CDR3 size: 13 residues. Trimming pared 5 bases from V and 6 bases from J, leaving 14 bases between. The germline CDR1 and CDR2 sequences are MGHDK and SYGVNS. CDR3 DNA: TGTGCCAGCAGTCGTCCAGGTTCGGTCGAGCAGTACTTC. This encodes CASSRPGSVEQYF.

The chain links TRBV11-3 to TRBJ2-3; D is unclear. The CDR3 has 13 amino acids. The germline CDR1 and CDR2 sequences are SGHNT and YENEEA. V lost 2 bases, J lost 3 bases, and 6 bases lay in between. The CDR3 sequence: CASSLYKTDTQYF. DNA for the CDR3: TGTGCCAGCAGCTTATACAAGACAGATACGCAGTATTTT.

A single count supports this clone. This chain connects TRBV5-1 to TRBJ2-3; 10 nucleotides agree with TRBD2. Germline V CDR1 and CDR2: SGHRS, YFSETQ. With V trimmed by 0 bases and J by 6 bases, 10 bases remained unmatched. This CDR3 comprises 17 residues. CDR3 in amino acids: CASSLAGASGSLDTQYF. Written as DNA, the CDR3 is TGCGCCAGCAGCTTGGCCGGGGCTAGCGGGAGTTTGGATACGCAGTATTTT.

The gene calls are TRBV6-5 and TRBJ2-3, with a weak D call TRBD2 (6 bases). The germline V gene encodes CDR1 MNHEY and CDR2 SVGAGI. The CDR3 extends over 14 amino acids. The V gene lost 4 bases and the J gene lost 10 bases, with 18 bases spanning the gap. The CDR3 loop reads CASSSTVSGTAQYF. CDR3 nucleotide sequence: TGTGCCAGCAGTTCCACCGTCTCCGGGACTGCGCAGTATTTT.

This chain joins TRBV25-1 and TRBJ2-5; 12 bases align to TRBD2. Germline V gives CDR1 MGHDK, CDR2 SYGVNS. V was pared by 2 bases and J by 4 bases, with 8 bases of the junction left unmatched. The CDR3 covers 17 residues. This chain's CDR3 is CASSENRLAGVVETQYF. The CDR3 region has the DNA TGTGCCAGCAGTGAAAACAGACTAGCGGGAGTAGTAGAGACCCAGTACTTC.

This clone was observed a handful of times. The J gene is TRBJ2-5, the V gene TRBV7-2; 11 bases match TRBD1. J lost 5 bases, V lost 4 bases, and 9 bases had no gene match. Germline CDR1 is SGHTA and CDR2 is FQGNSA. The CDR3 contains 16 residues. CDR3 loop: CASSSNSGTGGETQYF. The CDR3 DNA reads TGTGCCAGCAGCTCAAATAGCGGGACAGGGGGGGAGACCCAGTACTTC.

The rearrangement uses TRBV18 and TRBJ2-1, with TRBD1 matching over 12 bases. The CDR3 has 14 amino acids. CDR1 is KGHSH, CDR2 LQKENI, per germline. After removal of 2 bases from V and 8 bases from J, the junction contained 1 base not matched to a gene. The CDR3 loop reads CASSPGTGGDEQFF. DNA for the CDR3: TGTGCCAGCTCACCAGGGACAGGGGGCGATGAGCAGTTCTTC.

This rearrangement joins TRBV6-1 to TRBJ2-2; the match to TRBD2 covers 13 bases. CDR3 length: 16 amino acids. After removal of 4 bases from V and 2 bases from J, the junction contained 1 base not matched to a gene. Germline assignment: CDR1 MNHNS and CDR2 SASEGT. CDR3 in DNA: TGTGCCAGCAGTGGGACTAGCGGGGGTAACACCGGGGAGCTGTTTTTT. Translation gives CASSGTSGGNTGELFF.

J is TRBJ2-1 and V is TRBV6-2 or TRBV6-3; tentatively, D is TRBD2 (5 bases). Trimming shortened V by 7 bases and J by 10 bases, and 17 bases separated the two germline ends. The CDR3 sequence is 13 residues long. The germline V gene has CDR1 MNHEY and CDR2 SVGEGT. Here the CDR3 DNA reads TGTGCCAGCACCCCTGAAAGAAGCGGAGAGCAGTTCTTC. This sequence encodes CASTPERSGEQFF.

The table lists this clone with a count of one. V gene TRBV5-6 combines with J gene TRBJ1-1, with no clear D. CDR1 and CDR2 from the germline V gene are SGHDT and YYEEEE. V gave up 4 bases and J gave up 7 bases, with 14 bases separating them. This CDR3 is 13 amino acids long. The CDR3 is CASSPGWENEAFF. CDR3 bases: TGTGCCAGCAGCCCCGGATGGGAGAATGAAGCTTTCTTT.

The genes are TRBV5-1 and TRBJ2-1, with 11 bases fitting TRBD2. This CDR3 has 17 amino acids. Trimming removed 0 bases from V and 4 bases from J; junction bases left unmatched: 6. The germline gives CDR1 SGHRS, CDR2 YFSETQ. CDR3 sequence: CASSLAPGTSGYNEQFF. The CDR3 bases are TGCGCCAGCAGCTTGGCACCCGGGACTAGCGGATACAATGAGCAGTTCTTC.

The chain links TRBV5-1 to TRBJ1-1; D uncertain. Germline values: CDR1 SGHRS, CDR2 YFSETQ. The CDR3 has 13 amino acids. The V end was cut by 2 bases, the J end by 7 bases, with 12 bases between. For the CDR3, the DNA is TGCGCCAGCAGCTTCCTAACCCCGAATGAAGCTTTCTTT. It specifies CASSFLTPNEAFF.

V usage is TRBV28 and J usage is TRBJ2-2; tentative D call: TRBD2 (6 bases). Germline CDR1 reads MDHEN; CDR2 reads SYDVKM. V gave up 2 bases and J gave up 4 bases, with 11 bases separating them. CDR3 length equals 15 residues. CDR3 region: CASSLRLGSTGELFF. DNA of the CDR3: TGTGCCAGCAGTTTAAGACTAGGAAGCACCGGGGAGCTGTTTTTT.

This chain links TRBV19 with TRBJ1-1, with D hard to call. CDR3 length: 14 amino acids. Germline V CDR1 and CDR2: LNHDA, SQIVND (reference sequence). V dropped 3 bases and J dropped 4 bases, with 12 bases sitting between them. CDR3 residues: CASSIVGRTTEAFF. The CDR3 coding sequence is TGTGCCAGTAGTATCGTGGGGAGAACCACTGAAGCTTTCTTT.

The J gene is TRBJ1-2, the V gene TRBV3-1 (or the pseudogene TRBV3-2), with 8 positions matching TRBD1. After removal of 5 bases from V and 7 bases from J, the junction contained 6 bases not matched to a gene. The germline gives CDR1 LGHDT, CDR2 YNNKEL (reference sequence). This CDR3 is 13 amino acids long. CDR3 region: CASSVGQGRGYTF. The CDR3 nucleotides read TGTGCCAGCAGCGTCGGACAGGGCCGTGGCTACACCTTC.

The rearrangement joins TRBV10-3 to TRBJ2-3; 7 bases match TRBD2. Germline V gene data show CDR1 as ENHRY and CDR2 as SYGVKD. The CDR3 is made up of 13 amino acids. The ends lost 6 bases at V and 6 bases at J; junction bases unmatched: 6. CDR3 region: CAIRPTSEDTQYF. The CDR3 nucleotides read TGTGCCATCAGGCCCACTAGCGAGGATACGCAGTATTTT.

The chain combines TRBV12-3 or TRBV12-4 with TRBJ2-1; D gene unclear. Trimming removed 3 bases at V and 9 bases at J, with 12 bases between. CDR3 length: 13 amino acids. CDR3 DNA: TGTGCCAGCAGTTTGCTAGATTTGCCTGAGCAGTTCTTC. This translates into CASSLLDLPEQFF.